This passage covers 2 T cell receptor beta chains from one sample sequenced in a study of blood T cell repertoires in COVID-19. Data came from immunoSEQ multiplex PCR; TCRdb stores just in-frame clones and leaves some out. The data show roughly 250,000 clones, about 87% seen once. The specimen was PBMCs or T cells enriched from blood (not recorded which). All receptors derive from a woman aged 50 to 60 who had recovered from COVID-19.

The CDR3 bases are TGCGCCAGCAGCCAAGATCGTCCCTATGGCTACACCTTC. Amino acid sequence: CASSQDRPYGYTF. The chain joins TRBV4-1 to TRBJ1-2; no clear D gene. The CDR3 length is 13 residues. V lost 0 bases and J 4 bases, leaving 6 bases between the germline ends. Per the germline V gene, CDR1 is MGHRA and CDR2 is YSYEKL.

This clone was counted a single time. This CDR3 is CASSSTGGSGANVLTF. The CDR3 DNA follows: TGTGCCAGCAGCTCGACAGGGGGCTCTGGGGCCAACGTCCTGACTTTC. The chain links TRBV11-2 to TRBJ2-6, with 9 bases that match TRBD1. J gave up 0 bases and V 4 bases, and 1 base lay outside the gene matches. The CDR3 loop spans 16 amino acids. Per germline, CDR1 SGHAT and CDR2 FQNNGV.